This T cell receptor beta chain derives from a study of blood T cell repertoires in COVID-19 (dated by TCRdb to 2018 to 2020). Looking at the study overall: Samples from collaborators originated in the United States, Italy and Spain and spanned both the acute and convalescent phases of COVID-19. The material from the prospective study consisted of cDNA or gDNA derived from T cells, B-cell-depleted T cells, or PBMCs. The dataset comprised deeply sampled blood TCRbeta repertoires from subjects exposed to, actively infected with, or recovered from COVID-19. The repertoires were made available in a free public database intended to serve as a resource for research on the immune response to SARS-CoV-2. Samples came from the ongoing ImmuneRACE study (first 160 participants) plus 1,254 subjects from 6 global collaborators. Nearly every sample came with metadata listing a de-identified subject ID, COVID-19 status, age in years and sex. Where available, HLA class I and class II types were obtained from metadata supplied by the sample provider rather than from assay-based typing. Beyond this particular receptor, the publication reports: How much clinical and demographic metadata was included differed by source and by participant, and the metadata was provided uncurated.

V is reduced by 6 bases and J by 3 bases, leaving a spacing of 12 bases between them. Including the terminal cysteine and phenylalanine, the CDR3 comprises 13 residues. The only DNA kept is the CDR3, 39 bases in frame from the first base. CDR1 MNHEY and CDR2 SVGAGI are derived from the germline V gene. This clone was seen just once. Its antigen is currently not known. No much larger clonotype is one base removed from it; base qualities were not supplied. TCRbeta CDR3 regions were amplified from genomic DNA by means of the immunoSEQ Assay, a bias-controlled multiplex PCR. As for the authors' bioinformatics: The number of nucleated cells in each sample was estimated from the amplification of reference gene primers within the assay. Sequence reads were collapsed and filtered to measure the absolute abundance of every unique TCRbeta CDR3 rearrangement. For each sample, productive Simpson clonality was calculated as the square root of Simpson's diversity index over productive rearrangements. TCRdb re-hosts the immuneACCESS table, in-frame sequences only. Its copies lack some clones; in the studies checked, an unresolved V gene accounts for under half of them, and the cause for the rest is not known. That table furnishes V, J and clone size, whereas the DNA furnished D and trimming. This sample lists about 250,000 clones; around nine tenths were detected once. Of the sample, about 1.6% is held by the ten largest clones.

Samples from volunteer blood donors who had recovered from COVID-19 were contributed by a second Seattle source. Collaborating institutions collected whole blood in K2EDTA tubes following their own protocols. For TCRbeta analysis, collaborators shipped samples as frozen whole blood, isolated PBMCs, or DNA extracted from either of those sample types. What was sequenced was peripheral blood. The rearrangement joined TRBV6-5 to TRBJ2-7; the D gene cannot be named for sure. The receptor comes from a woman aged 60-70 years who had recovered from COVID-19. DNA sequence: TGTGCCAGCAGCCCCCCTCTAGGCTACGAGCAGTACTTC. Its product reads: CASSPPLGYEQYF.